This T cell receptor (beta chain) was captured by sequencing in a study of blood T cell repertoires in COVID-19. For the study at large: In each case, the material was cDNA or gDNA derived from T cells, B-cell-depleted T cells, or PBMCs.

TCRdb keeps only in-frame clones here, not all; method: immunoSEQ multiplex PCR. Of 250,000 to 300,000 clones listed, around 90% are singletons. Participants were aged about 18 to 100 years from 20 to 30 US areas. Which cohort a participant joined came from the clinical history participants gave. This sequence was found in a woman between 35 and 50 years old with acute COVID-19. The sequenced sample was PBMCs or T cells enriched from blood (not recorded which).

The CDR3 DNA follows: TGTGCCAGTAGTTCTGAGGGCCCCAGAGAAAAACTGTTTTTT. Amino acid sequence: CASSSEGPREKLFF. The rearrangement links TRBV19 to TRBJ1-4; D not certain. The CDR3 is 14 amino acids. Between the trimmed V and J ends, which lost 5 bases and 8 bases, there was a span of 15 bases. Germline V gene sequence: CDR1 LNHDA, CDR2 SQIVND (reference sequence).